This TCR beta chain was identified during a study of CD8+ T cells in alopecia areata. Extraction of RNA preceded its reverse transcription into cDNA, which served as the sequencing template. Clones were read by immunoSEQ multiplex PCR, and TCRdb kept only the in-frame ones, dropping some. The sample has more than 90,000 clones, 50% to 75% seen once; the top ten hold 9.5% to 15%. This CDR3 has 14 residues. V lost 4 bases, J lost 5 bases, and 15 bases lay in between. Germline V CDR1 and CDR2: SEHNR, FQNEAQ (reference sequence). Sample treatment: oral pan-JAK inhibitor, 5-10 mg twice daily. Researchers gathered lesional scalp punch biopsies and peripheral blood from patients with alopecia areata.

This material consisted of CD8+ T cells sorted from blood, taken at week 24, from a patient treated with tofacitinib. The sequence was obtained from a human donor with alopecia areata. The chain links TRBV7-9 to TRBJ2-7; D is perhaps TRBD1 (6 bases). In DNA form, the CDR3 reads TGTGCCAGCAGCTGGCCAACAGGGAAGGACGAGCAGTACTTC. Protein sequence: CASSWPTGKDEQYF.